These T cell receptor beta chains were read from a single sample in a study of beta chain features in type 1 diabetes. Sequencing was performed with immunoSEQ multiplex PCR; in TCRdb, only in-frame clones are kept and a portion is missing. The table records 120,000 or so clones, around 15% of them present only once. The specimen sequenced was central memory CD4+ T cells from blood. The source of these receptors is a man between 25 and 39 years old with type 1 diabetes. The CDR3 runs from the conserved cysteine through the conserved F or W. The D gene is left open where the match is weak. Clone size is stated in some rows and not others, as once, few, many or a class when expanded.

v_gene: TRBV4-2; abundance: .; d_gene: .; j_gene: TRBJ1-6; CDR3nt: TGTGCCAGCAGCCAATCCAGGGAGGGATCACCCCTCCACTTT; CDR3aa: CASSQSREGSPLHF
v_gene: TRBV6-5; abundance: .; d_gene: .; j_gene: TRBJ2-5; CDR3nt: TGTGCCAGCAGTTACTCGCCTAGCTTGGAAGAGACCCAGTACTTC; CDR3aa: CASSYSPSLEETQYF
v_gene: TRBV29-1; abundance: .; d_gene: .; j_gene: TRBJ2-5; CDR3nt: TGCAGCGTTCCCCCGCCAGGGGAAGAGACCCAGTACTTC; CDR3aa: CSVPPPGEETQYF
v_gene: TRBV6-5; abundance: .; d_gene: TRBD1; j_gene: TRBJ2-7; CDR3nt: TGTGCCAGCAGTCGTGACAGGGACTCCTACGAGCAGTACTTC; CDR3aa: CASSRDRDSYEQYF
v_gene: TRBV6-1; abundance: .; d_gene: .; j_gene: TRBJ2-3; CDR3nt: TGTGCCAGCACACCGGCAGGGGTGACAGATACGCAGTATTTT; CDR3aa: CASTPAGVTDTQYF
v_gene: TRBV7-9; abundance: .; d_gene: .; j_gene: TRBJ2-5; CDR3nt: TGTGCCAGCAGCTTGATAGAGACCCAGTACTTC; CDR3aa: CASSLIETQYF
v_gene: TRBV30; abundance: .; d_gene: .; j_gene: TRBJ1-3; CDR3nt: TGTGCCTGGAGTGGAGGAAACACCATATATTTT; CDR3aa: CAWSGGNTIYF
v_gene: TRBV2; abundance: few; d_gene: .; j_gene: TRBJ2-5; CDR3nt: TGTGCCAGCAGTATAATGGGGGACCGGGGAGAGACCCAGTACTTC; CDR3aa: CASSIMGDRGETQYF
v_gene: TRBV18; abundance: .; d_gene: TRBD1; j_gene: TRBJ1-1; CDR3nt: TGTGCCAGCTCACAAACGGGACAGGGGTATGAAGCTTTCTTT; CDR3aa: CASSQTGQGYEAFF
v_gene: TRBV7-9; abundance: .; d_gene: .; j_gene: TRBJ1-1; CDR3nt: TGTGCCAGCAGCTTATTAGGGTCCCCCGGTGGAGCTTTCTTT; CDR3aa: CASSLLGSPGGAFF
v_gene: TRBV18; abundance: medium-sized; d_gene: .; j_gene: TRBJ2-1; CDR3nt: TGTGCCAGCTCTCCGGGGGATTACAATGAGCAGTTCTTC; CDR3aa: CASSPGDYNEQFF
v_gene: TRBV5-4; abundance: .; d_gene: .; j_gene: TRBJ2-5; CDR3nt: TGTGCCAGCAGGGTTGGGACGGATCAAGAGACCCAGTACTTC; CDR3aa: CASRVGTDQETQYF
v_gene: TRBV7-2; abundance: .; d_gene: TRBD1; j_gene: TRBJ2-3; CDR3nt: TGTGCCAGCAGCTTACTACCCGGGACAGGGGAAGATACGCAGTATTTT; CDR3aa: CASSLLPGTGEDTQYF
v_gene: TRBV28; abundance: few; d_gene: .; j_gene: TRBJ2-1; CDR3nt: TGTGCCAGTCGTAGCCCCCGGGTAAGCTACAATGAGCAGTTCTTC; CDR3aa: CASRSPRVSYNEQFF
v_gene: TRBV29-1; abundance: many; d_gene: .; j_gene: TRBJ1-5; CDR3nt: TGCAGCGTTGGTGAGACAGGAAAAAATCAGCCCCAGCATTTT; CDR3aa: CSVGETGKNQPQHF
v_gene: TRBV9; abundance: few; d_gene: .; j_gene: TRBJ2-7; CDR3nt: TGTGCCAGCAGCGTAGCGCAGGGCGAGCAGTACTTC; CDR3aa: CASSVAQGEQYF
v_gene: TRBV5-4; abundance: .; d_gene: TRBD2; j_gene: TRBJ2-1; CDR3nt: TGTGCCAGCAGCCAGGGGGCTAGCGGGGGTAATGAGCAGTTCTTC; CDR3aa: CASSQGASGGNEQFF
v_gene: TRBV18; abundance: medium-sized; d_gene: TRBD2; j_gene: TRBJ2-1; CDR3nt: TGTGCCAGCTCACGTTCCGGGACTAGCGGCCTCTATGAGCAGTTCTTC; CDR3aa: CASSRSGTSGLYEQFF
v_gene: TRBV18; abundance: few; d_gene: TRBD1; j_gene: TRBJ2-3; CDR3nt: TGTGCCAGCTCACTGGACAGGGGGACAGATACGCAGTATTTT; CDR3aa: CASSLDRGTDTQYF
v_gene: TRBV2; abundance: few; d_gene: .; j_gene: TRBJ2-1; CDR3nt: TGTGCCAGCAGCGATAACCGAGATGAGCAGTTCTTC; CDR3aa: CASSDNRDEQFF
v_gene: TRBV4-2; abundance: .; d_gene: .; j_gene: TRBJ2-1; CDR3nt: TGTGCCAGCAGCTTGGTCGTTAGCCCCAATGAGCAGTTCTTC; CDR3aa: CASSLVVSPNEQFF
v_gene: TRBV7-3; abundance: few; d_gene: TRBD1; j_gene: TRBJ2-3; CDR3nt: TGTGCCAGCAGCTGGACAGGGGACACAGATACGCAGTATTTT; CDR3aa: CASSWTGDTDTQYF
v_gene: TRBV7-2; abundance: .; d_gene: TRBD2; j_gene: TRBJ2-3; CDR3nt: TGTGCCAGCAGCATACGCAGCGGGGGGTTCACAGATACGCAGTATTTT; CDR3aa: CASSIRSGGFTDTQYF
v_gene: TRBV7-7; abundance: .; d_gene: TRBD1; j_gene: TRBJ2-5; CDR3nt: TGTGCCAGCAGCCCGGGGACAGGGGTTGGAGAGACCCAGTACTTC; CDR3aa: CASSPGTGVGETQYF
v_gene: TRBV5-1; abundance: few; d_gene: TRBD1; j_gene: TRBJ1-1; CDR3nt: TGCGCCAGCAGCTCGGACAGGGGAACTGTGACTGAAGCTTTCTTT; CDR3aa: CASSSDRGTVTEAFF
v_gene: TRBV6-1; abundance: .; d_gene: .; j_gene: TRBJ2-2; CDR3nt: TGTGCCAGCAGTGAAGCGCTGACAGCCGGGGAGCTGTTTTTT; CDR3aa: CASSEALTAGELFF
v_gene: TRBV7-9; abundance: few; d_gene: TRBD1; j_gene: TRBJ2-1; CDR3nt: TGTGCCAGCAGCGCCCGAGGGGGACAGATTAACAATGAGCAGTTCTTC; CDR3aa: CASSARGGQINNEQFF
v_gene: TRBV18; abundance: few; d_gene: .; j_gene: TRBJ2-7; CDR3nt: TGTGCCAGCTCACCGTCCGGGACCCTACAACTTTACGAGCAGTACTTC; CDR3aa: CASSPSGTLQLYEQYF
v_gene: TRBV30; abundance: .; d_gene: .; j_gene: TRBJ2-1; CDR3nt: TGTGCCTGGAGTGTACAGAGCTCTTTGTTCTTC; CDR3aa: CAWSVQSSLFF
v_gene: TRBV7-3; abundance: many; d_gene: .; j_gene: TRBJ2-3; CDR3nt: TGTGCCAGCAGCAGAGGCCGAGATACGCAGTATTTT; CDR3aa: CASSRGRDTQYF
v_gene: TRBV7-8; abundance: .; d_gene: .; j_gene: TRBJ2-2; CDR3nt: TGTGCCAGCAGCTTAGTTGAAAACACCGGGGAGCTGTTTTTT; CDR3aa: CASSLVENTGELFF
v_gene: TRBV6-6; abundance: .; d_gene: .; j_gene: TRBJ1-1; CDR3nt: TGTGCCAGCAGCCCCGCTGGGGTCAAAGCTTTCTTT; CDR3aa: CASSPAGVKAFF
v_gene: TRBV4-3; abundance: few; d_gene: .; j_gene: TRBJ2-1; CDR3nt: TGCGCCAGCAGCCAAGGACTGGTCAATGAGCAGTTCTTC; CDR3aa: CASSQGLVNEQFF
v_gene: TRBV9; abundance: few; d_gene: .; j_gene: TRBJ1-6; CDR3nt: TGTGCCAGCAGCGTAGAGGGGAGTATGCAAAATTCACCCCTCCACTTT; CDR3aa: CASSVEGSMQNSPLHF
v_gene: TRBV1; abundance: .; d_gene: .; j_gene: TRBJ1-5; CDR3nt: TGCACCAGCAGCCATACAGGGAAGAGAAATCAGCCCCAGCATTTT; CDR3aa: CTSSHTGKRNQPQHF